The source of this TCR beta chain is a study of Ad26.COV2.S vaccination and SARS-CoV-2 variants. Libraries were prepared by immunoSEQ multiplex PCR; TCRdb keeps only in-frame clonotypes and omits some of them. Of 400,000 to 450,000 clones listed, 90% are singletons. Germline V gene data show CDR1 as MGHRA and CDR2 as YSYEKL. Losses at the gene ends were 0 bases for V and 1 base for J; bases not matched to a gene: 6. The CDR3 totals 17 residues. Noted treatment: over 15 received Ad26.COV2.S at low or high dose, single or two shots; five or six received placebo; per-sample allocation not given. Sampling was performed 63 days after the first vaccine or placebo injection.

The J gene is TRBJ2-1, the V gene TRBV4-1; 7 bases fit TRBD2. Sequenced material: peripheral blood, taken in a trial of Ad26.COV2.S vaccine versus placebo. The receptor's source is a person between 18 and 65 years old who received the Ad26.COV2.S COVID-19 vaccine or a placebo. In nucleotides, the CDR3 is TGCGCCAGCAGCCAAGAGAGTGGCGGGGGATCCTACAATGAGCAGTTCTTC. This codes for CASSQESGGGSYNEQFF.